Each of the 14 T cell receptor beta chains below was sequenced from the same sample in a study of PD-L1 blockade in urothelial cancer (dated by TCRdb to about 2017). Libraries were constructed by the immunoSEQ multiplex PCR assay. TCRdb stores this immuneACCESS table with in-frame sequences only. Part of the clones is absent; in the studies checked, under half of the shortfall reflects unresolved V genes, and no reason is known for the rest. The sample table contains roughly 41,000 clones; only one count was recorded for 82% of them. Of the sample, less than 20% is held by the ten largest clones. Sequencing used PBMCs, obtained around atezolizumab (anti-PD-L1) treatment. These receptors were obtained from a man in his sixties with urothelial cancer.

CDR3 amino acids: CASSLFQLTDYEQYF. The CDR3 bases are TGTGCCAGCAGCCTATTCCAACTTACAGACTACGAGCAGTACTTC. J is TRBJ2-7 and V is TRBV5-6; D remains unclear. Germline V CDR1 and CDR2: SGHDT, YYEEEE. V gave up 4 bases and J gave up 3 bases, with 17 bases separating them. The CDR3 runs 15 residues.

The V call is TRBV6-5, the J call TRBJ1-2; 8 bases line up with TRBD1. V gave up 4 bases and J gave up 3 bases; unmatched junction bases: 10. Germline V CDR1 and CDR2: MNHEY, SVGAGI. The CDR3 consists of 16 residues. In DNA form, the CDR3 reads TGTGCCAGCAGTTCTCGGACAGGGCAGTTTCACTATGGCTACACCTTC. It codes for CASSSRTGQFHYGYTF.

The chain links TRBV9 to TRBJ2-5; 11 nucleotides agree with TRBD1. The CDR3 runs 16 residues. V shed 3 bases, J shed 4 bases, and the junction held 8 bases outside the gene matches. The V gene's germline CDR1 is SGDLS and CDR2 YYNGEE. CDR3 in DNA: TGTGCCAGCAGCGCCGGACAGGGGGCAATCGGAGAGACCCAGTACTTC. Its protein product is CASSAGQGAIGETQYF.

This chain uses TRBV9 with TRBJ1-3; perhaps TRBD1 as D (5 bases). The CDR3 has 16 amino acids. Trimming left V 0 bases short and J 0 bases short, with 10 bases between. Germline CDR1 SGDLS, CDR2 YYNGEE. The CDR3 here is CASSVGGASSGNTIYF. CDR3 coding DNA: TGTGCCAGCAGCGTAGGTGGGGCAAGCTCTGGAAACACCATATATTTT.

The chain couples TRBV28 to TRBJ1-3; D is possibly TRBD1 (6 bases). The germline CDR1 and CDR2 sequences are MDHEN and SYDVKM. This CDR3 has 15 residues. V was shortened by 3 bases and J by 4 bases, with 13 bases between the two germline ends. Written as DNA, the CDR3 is TGTGCCAGCAGTTTCAGCAGGGGCTACGGAAACACCATATATTTT. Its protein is CASSFSRGYGNTIYF.

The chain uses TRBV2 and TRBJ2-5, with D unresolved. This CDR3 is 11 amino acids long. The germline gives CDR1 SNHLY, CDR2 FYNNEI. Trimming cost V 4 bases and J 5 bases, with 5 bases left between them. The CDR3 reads CASSGRETQYF. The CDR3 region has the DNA TGTGCCAGCAGTGGCAGGGAGACCCAGTACTTC.

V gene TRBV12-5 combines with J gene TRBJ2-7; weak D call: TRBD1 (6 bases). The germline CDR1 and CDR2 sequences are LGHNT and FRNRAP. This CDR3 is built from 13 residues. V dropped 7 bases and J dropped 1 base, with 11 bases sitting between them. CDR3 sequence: CASAITGSYEQYF. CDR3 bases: TGTGCTAGTGCGATTACAGGGTCCTACGAGCAGTACTTC. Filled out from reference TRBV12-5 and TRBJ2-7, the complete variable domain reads DARVTQTPRHKVTEMGQEVTMRCQPILGHNTVFWYRQTMMQGLELLAYFRNRAPLDDSGMPKDRFSAEMPDATLATLKIQPSEPRDSAVYFCASAITGSYEQYFGPGTRLTVT.

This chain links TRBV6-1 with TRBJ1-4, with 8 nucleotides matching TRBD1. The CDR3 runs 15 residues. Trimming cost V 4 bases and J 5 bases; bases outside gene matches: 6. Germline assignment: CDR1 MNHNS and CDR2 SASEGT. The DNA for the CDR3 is TGTGCCAGCAGTGGAGACAGGGGAGGAAATGAAAAACTGTTTTTT. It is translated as CASSGDRGGNEKLFF.

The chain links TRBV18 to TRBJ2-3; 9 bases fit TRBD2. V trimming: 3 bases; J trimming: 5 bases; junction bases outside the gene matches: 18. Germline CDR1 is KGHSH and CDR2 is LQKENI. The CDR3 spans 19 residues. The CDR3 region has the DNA TGTGCCAGCTCACCGTTTCCGTCGGCGGGGGGGCTCGGCCGAGATACGCAGTATTTT. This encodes CASSPFPSAGGLGRDTQYF.

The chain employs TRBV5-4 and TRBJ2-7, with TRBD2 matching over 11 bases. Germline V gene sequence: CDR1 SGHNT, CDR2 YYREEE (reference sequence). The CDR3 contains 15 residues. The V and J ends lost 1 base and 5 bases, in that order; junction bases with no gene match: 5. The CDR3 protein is CASSLSLAGGHEQYF. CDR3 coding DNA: TGTGCCAGCAGCTTGTCCCTAGCGGGGGGACACGAGCAGTACTTC.

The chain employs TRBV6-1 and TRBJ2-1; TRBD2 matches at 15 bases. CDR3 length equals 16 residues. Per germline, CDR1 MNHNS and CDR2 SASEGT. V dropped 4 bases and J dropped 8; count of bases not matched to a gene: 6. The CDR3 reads CASSGGLAGGFDEQFF. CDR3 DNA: TGTGCCAGCAGTGGGGGACTAGCGGGGGGTTTCGATGAGCAGTTCTTC.

DNA for the CDR3: TGCGCCAGCAGCCAAGATGGCATAGGTAGCGATCACACAGATACGCAGTATTTT. This gives the protein CASSQDGIGSDHTDTQYF. This chain joins TRBV4-1 and TRBJ2-3; maybe TRBD2 (5 bases). This CDR3 is 18 amino acids long. V was trimmed by 0 bases and J by 2 bases, leaving 18 bases between them. Germline V gives CDR1 MGHRA, CDR2 YSYEKL.

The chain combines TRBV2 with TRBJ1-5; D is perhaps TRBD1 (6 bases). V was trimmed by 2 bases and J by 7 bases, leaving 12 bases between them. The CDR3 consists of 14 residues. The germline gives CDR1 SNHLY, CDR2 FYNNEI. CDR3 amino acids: CASSEQGFEQPQHF. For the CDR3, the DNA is TGTGCCAGCAGTGAACAGGGGTTCGAACAGCCCCAGCATTTT.

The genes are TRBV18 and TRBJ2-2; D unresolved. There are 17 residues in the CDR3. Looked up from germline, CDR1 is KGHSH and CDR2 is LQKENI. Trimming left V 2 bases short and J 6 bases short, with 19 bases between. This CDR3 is CASSPVDGRIVAGELFF. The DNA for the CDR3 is TGTGCCAGCTCACCAGTCGACGGCAGGATTGTAGCCGGGGAGCTGTTTTTT.